This entry features one T cell receptor beta chain sequence. Its antigen is still unknown. Time point specified: week 35, safety follow-up. One vaccine dose held 300 ug of mutant IDH1 20-mer peptide and came with topical imiquimod. This record belongs to a study of a mutant IDH1 vaccine in newly diagnosed glioma. Clones were sequenced by immunoSEQ multiplex PCR, and TCRdb holds only the in-frame ones, with some missing. The sample holds approximately 45,000 clones, more than 70% seen once. The CDR3 covers 14 residues. Germline V gene data show CDR1 as GTSNPN and CDR2 as SVGIG (reference sequence). V trimming: 0 bases; J trimming: 5 bases; junction bases outside the gene matches: 6.

The rearrangement uses TRBV30 and TRBJ1-1; 7 nucleotides align to TRBD1. The sequences come from PBMCs, collected from a glioma patient whose treatment included an IDH1 peptide vaccine. The sequence was obtained from a woman aged 40-49 years with glioma. In DNA, the CDR3 is TGTGCCTGGAGTGTAAGGACAGGCGGGACTGAAGCTTTCTTT. Translating it yields CAWSVRTGGTEAFF.